This T cell receptor beta chain was sequenced in a study of blood T cell repertoires in COVID-19. The overall study: The study drew acute and convalescent COVID-19 samples from the United States, Italy and Spain. Nucleic acid was either cDNA or gDNA, and it came from T cells, B-cell-depleted T cells, or PBMCs.

Study processing details: Reference gene primer amplification in the assay estimated nucleated cell counts. Assay: immunoSEQ multiplex PCR; the TCRdb copy retains only in-frame clones and omits some. That table supplies the V and J calls and clone size; D and trimming were determined from the DNA. The sample has a few hundred thousand clones, about 84% seen once; the top ten hold about 1.6%. V gave up 6 bases and J gave up 0 bases, with 17 bases separating them. CDR1 is SNHLY and CDR2 is FYNNEI in the germline V gene. CDR3 length: 16 amino acids. The sequencing sample was made of peripheral blood. The V call is TRBV2, the J call TRBJ1-2; a possible D gene is TRBD1 (5 bases). This TCR was recovered from a woman aged 50 to 60 with acute or convalescent COVID-19. CDR3 bases: TGTGCCAGCAGCGAGTTGGGGCAGCTCCCTAACTATGGCTACACCTTC. Translating it yields CASSELGQLPNYGYTF.